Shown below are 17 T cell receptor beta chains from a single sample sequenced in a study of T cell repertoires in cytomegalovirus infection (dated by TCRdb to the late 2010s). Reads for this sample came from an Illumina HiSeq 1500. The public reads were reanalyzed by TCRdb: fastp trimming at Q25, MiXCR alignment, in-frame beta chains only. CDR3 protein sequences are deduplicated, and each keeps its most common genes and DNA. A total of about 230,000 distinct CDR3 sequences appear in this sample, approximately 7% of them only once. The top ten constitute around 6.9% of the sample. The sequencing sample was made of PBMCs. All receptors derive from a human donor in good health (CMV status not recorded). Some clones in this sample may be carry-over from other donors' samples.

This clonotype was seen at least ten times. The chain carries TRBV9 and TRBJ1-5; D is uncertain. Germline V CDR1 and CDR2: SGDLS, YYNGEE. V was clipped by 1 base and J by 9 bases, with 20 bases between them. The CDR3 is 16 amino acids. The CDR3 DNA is TGTGCCAGCAGCGTATCCCCCCGGACCGGGGATGGGCCCCAGCATTTT. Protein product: CASSVSPRTGDGPQHF.

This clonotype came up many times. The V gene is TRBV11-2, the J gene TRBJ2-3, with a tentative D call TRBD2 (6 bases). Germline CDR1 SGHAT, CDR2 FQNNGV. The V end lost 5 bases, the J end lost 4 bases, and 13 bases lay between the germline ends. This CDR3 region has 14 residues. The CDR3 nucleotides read TGTGCCAGCAGCCTAGGGACTCTGGCAGATACGCAGTATTTT. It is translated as CASSLGTLADTQYF.

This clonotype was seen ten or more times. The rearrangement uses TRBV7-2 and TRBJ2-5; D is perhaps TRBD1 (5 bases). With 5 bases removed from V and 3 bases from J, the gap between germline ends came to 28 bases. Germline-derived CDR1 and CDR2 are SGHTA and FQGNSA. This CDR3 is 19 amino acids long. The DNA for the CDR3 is TGTGCCAGCAGCCCCGGACAAAACTCGCGGCCCGAGCGCGAAGAGACCCAGTACTTC. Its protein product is CASSPGQNSRPEREETQYF.

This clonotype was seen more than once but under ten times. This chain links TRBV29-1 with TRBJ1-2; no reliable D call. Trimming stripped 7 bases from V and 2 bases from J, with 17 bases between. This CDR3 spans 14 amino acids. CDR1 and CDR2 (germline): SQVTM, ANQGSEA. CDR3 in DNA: TGCAGCGCCCTAGTTCGGGCAGTCAACTATGGCTACACCTTC. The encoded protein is CSALVRAVNYGYTF.

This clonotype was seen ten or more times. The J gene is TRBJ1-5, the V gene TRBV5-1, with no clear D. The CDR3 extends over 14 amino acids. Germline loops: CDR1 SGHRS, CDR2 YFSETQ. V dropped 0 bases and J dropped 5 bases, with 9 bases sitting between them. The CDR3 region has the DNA TGCGCCAGCAGCTTGGAGGGATCGGATCAGCCCCAGCATTTT. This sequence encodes CASSLEGSDQPQHF.

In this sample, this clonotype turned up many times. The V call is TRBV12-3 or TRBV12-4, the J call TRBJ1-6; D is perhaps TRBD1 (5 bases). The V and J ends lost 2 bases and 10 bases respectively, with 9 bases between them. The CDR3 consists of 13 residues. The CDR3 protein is CASSLPGGSPLHF. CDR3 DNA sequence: TGTGCCAGCAGTTTACCGGGGGGGTCACCCCTCCACTTT.

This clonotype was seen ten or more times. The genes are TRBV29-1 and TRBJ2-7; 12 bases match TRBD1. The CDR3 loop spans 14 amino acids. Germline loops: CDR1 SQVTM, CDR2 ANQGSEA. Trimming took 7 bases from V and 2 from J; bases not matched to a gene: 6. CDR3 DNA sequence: TGCAGCGCCGGGGGACAGGGGGCAACCTACGAGCAGTACTTC. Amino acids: CSAGGQGATYEQYF.

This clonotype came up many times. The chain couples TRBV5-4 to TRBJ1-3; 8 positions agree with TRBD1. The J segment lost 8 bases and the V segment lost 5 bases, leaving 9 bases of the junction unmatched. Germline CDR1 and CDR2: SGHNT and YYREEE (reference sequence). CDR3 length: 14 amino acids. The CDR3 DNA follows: TGTGCCAGCAGTTGGACAGGGAGGAGGGACACCATATATTTT. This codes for CASSWTGRRDTIYF.

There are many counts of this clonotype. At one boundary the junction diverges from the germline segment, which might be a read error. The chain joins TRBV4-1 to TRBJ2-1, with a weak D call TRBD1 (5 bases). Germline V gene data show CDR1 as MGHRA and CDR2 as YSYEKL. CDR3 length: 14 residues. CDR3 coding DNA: TGCGCCAGCAGCCAAGATCAGGGCAGGTCTATAGGCGTCTTC. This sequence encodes CASSQDQGRSIGVF.

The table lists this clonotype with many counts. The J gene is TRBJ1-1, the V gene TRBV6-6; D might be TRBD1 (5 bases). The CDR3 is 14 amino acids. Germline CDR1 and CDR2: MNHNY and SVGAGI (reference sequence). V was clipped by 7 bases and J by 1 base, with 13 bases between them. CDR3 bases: TGTGCCAGCACCATTCTTAGGGGGAACACTGAAGCTTTCTTT. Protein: CASTILRGNTEAFF.

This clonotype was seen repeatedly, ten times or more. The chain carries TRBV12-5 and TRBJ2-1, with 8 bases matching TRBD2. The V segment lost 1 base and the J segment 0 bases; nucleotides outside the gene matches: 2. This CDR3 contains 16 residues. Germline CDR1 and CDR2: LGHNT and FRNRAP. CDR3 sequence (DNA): TGTGCTAGTGGTTTGGACAGCGGGAGCTCCTACAATGAGCAGTTCTTC. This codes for CASGLDSGSSYNEQFF.

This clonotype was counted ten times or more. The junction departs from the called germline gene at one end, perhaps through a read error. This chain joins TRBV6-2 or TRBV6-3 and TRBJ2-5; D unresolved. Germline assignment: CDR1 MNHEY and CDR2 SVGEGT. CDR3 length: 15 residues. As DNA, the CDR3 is TGTGCCAGCCGTTATTGGCAGAGGACGCAAGAGACCCAGTACTTC. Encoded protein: CASRYWQRTQETQYF.

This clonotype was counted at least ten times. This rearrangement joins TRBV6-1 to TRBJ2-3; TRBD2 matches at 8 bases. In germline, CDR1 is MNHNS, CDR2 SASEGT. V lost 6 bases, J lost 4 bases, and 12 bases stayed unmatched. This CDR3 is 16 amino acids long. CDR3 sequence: CASSKGLAALSDTQYF. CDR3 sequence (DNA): TGTGCCAGCAGCAAAGGACTAGCCGCGTTATCAGATACGCAGTATTTT.

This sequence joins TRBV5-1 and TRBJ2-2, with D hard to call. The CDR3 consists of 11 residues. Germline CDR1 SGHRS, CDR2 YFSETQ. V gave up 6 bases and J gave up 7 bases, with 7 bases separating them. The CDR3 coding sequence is TGCGCCAGCACGGAAAACGGGGAGCTGTTTTTT. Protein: CASTENGELFF.

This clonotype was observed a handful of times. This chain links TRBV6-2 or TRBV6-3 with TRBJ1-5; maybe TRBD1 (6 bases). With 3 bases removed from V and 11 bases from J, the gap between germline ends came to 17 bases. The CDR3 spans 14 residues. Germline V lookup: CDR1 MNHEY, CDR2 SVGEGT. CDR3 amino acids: CASSYPGVLLAQHF. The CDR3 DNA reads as TGTGCCAGCAGTTATCCAGGGGTCCTTCTGGCCCAGCATTTT.

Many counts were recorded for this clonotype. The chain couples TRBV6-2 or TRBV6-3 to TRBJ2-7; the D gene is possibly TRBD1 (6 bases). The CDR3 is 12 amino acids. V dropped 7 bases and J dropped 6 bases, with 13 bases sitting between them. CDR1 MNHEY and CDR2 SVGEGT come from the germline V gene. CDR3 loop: CASTGHLFEQYF. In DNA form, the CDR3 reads TGTGCCAGCACGGGACACCTCTTCGAGCAGTACTTC.

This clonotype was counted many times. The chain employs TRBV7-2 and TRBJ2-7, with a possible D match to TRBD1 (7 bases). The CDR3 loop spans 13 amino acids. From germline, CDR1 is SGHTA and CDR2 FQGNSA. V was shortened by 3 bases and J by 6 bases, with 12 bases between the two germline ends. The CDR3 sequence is CASSFQGGGEQYF. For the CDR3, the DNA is TGTGCCAGCAGCTTCCAGGGGGGAGGCGAGCAGTACTTC.